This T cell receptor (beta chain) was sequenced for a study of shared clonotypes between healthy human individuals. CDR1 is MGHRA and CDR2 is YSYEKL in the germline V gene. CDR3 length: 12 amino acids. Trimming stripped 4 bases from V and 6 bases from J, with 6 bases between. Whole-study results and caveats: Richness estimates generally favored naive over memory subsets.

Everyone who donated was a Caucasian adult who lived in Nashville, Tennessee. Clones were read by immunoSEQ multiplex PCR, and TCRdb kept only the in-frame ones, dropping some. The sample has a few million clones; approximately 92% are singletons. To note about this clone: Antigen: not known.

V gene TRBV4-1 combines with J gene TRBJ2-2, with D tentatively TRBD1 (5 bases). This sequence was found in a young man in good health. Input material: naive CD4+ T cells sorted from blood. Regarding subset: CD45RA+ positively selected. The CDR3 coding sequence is TGCGCCAGCAGCCTGACAGCCGGGGAGCTGTTTTTT. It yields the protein CASSLTAGELFF.